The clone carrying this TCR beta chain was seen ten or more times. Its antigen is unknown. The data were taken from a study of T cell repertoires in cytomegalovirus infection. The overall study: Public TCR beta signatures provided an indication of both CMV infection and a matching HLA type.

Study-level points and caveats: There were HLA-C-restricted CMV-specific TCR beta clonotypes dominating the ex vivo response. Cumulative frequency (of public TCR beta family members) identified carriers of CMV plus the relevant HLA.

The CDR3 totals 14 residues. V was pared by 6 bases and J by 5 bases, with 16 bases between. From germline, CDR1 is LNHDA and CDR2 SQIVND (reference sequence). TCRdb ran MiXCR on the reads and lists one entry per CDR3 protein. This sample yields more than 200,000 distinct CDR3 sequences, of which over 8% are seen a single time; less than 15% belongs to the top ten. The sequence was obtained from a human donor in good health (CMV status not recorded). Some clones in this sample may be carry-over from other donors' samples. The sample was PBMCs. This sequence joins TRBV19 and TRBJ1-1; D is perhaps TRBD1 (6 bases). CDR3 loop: CASRLQGGGTEAFF. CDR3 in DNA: TGTGCCAGTAGGTTACAGGGAGGAGGTACTGAAGCTTTCTTT.